This T cell receptor beta chain originates from a study of T cell clonality in common variable immunodeficiency. Study-wide findings and caveats: What drives increased CVID clonality needs T cell subpopulation sequencing.

This clone was found many times. The antigen is not known. The read comes to an end 3 residues before the CDR3 does, leaving the germline J gene to fill in the end. Using immunoSEQ multiplex PCR, the repertoire was profiled, and TCRdb retains in-frame clones only, with some absent. The specimen gives about 81,000 clones without singletons; the ten biggest hold around 0.82%. The CDR3 is made up of 14 amino acids. Looked up from germline, CDR1 is MDHEN and CDR2 is SYDVKM. The V gene lost 5 bases and the J gene lost 4 bases, with 15 bases spanning the gap. This chain joins TRBV28 and TRBJ2-7, with D possibly TRBD2 on 6 matching bases. What was sequenced was peripheral blood mononuclear cells. This sequence was found in a person between 18 and 70 years old in good health. The CDR3 DNA, read in part, is TGTGCCAGCAGTCCCCCTGGAGGGCGTTACGAG. This codes for CASSPPGGRYE. The whole CDR3 protein reads CASSPPGGRYEQYF.